These T cell receptor beta chains were read from a single sample in a study of blood T cell repertoires in COVID-19. The data were produced by immunoSEQ multiplex PCR, yet TCRdb's version contains in-frame clones alone and is incomplete. The sample contains 300,000 to 350,000 clones, 90% of which appear only once. Material: PBMCs or T cells enriched from blood (not recorded which). The receptors come from a woman aged 18-30 years with acute COVID-19. Each CDR3 is given with its conserved first and last residue. D genes are given only for firm matches. Size tells how often a clone was seen (once, few, many) or the class of an expanded clone, and some rows leave it out.

TRBJ2-2	TRBV5-1	NA	NA	CASSLEQGKPGELFF	TGCGCCAGCAGCTTGGAGCAGGGGAAACCCGGGGAGCTGTTTTTT
TRBJ1-2	TRBV27	NA	few	CASSAGWVGANYGYTF	TGTGCCAGCAGCGCAGGGTGGGTAGGTGCTAACTATGGCTACACCTTC
TRBJ2-7	TRBV6-2/TRBV6-3	NA	NA	CASSPHRSSYEQYF	TGTGCCAGCAGTCCGCACAGGAGCTCCTACGAGCAGTACTTC
TRBJ1-1	TRBV6-6	TRBD1	NA	CASSPGQGTMNTEAFF	TGTGCCAGCAGCCCGGGACAGGGAACCATGAACACTGAAGCTTTCTTT
TRBJ1-4	TRBV5-1	NA	NA	CASSLVGGEKLFF	TGCGCCAGCAGCTTGGTGGGAGGAGAAAAACTGTTTTTT
TRBJ1-5	TRBV7-9	NA	NA	CASSPALGGNSPQHF	TGTGCCAGCAGTCCCGCCTTAGGTGGTAACAGCCCCCAGCATTTT
TRBJ2-7	TRBV7-9	TRBD1	few	CASTGQGEQYF	TGTGCCAGCACCGGACAGGGGGAGCAGTACTTC
TRBJ1-6	TRBV5-1	TRBD1	once	CASSAGTGLDSPLHF	TGCGCCAGCAGCGCCGGGACAGGTTTAGATTCACCCCTCCACTTT
TRBJ2-6	TRBV29-1	NA	NA	CSVDTGLSGANVLTF	TGCAGCGTTGATACAGGGCTCTCTGGGGCCAACGTCCTGACTTTC
TRBJ2-3	TRBV6-5	TRBD1	NA	CASKTGTGTDTQYF	TGTGCCAGCAAAACAGGGACAGGCACAGATACGCAGTATTTT
TRBJ2-5	TRBV4-2	NA	NA	CASSQDYKGSRETQYF	TGTGCCAGCAGCCAAGATTATAAAGGGAGCAGAGAGACCCAGTACTTC
TRBJ1-4	TRBV18	TRBD1	NA	CASSPGQGQEKLFF	TGTGCCAGCTCACCAGGACAGGGCCAGGAAAAACTGTTTTTT
TRBJ2-7	TRBV5-1	NA	NA	CASSFSVVSYEQYF	TGCGCCAGCAGCTTTTCGGTGGTATCCTACGAGCAGTACTTC
TRBJ2-1	TRBV3-1/TRBV3-2	TRBD2	NA	CASSPRLAVSSSYNEQFF	TGTGCCAGCAGCCCTAGACTAGCGGTCTCTAGCTCCTACAATGAGCAGTTCTTC
TRBJ2-1	TRBV5-1	TRBD2	once	CASSFGLAGVRNEQFF	TGCGCCAGCAGCTTCGGACTAGCGGGAGTTAGGAATGAGCAGTTCTTC
TRBJ2-7	TRBV29-1	TRBD1	NA	CSVSRGSEQYF	TGCAGCGTTAGCAGGGGGAGCGAGCAGTACTTC
TRBJ2-7	TRBV28	TRBD1	once	CASSFLGTGSSYEQYF	TGTGCCAGCAGTTTCCTCGGGACAGGGAGCTCCTACGAGCAGTACTTC
TRBJ1-2	TRBV5-1	NA	NA	CASSLEGGSGYTF	TGCGCCAGCAGCTTGGAGGGAGGAAGTGGCTACACCTTC